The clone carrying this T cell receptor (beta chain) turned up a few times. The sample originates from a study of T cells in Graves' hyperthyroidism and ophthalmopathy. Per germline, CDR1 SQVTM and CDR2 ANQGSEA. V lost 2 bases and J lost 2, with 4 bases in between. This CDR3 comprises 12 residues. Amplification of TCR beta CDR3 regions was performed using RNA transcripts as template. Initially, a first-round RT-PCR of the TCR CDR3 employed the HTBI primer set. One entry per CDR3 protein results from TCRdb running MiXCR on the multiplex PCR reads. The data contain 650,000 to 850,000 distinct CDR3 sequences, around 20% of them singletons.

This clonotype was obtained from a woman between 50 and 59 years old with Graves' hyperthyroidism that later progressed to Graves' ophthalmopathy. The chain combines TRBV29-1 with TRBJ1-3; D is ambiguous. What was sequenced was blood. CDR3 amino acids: CSVESAGNTIYF. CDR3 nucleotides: TGCAGCGTTGAAAGTGCTGGAAACACCATATATTTT.